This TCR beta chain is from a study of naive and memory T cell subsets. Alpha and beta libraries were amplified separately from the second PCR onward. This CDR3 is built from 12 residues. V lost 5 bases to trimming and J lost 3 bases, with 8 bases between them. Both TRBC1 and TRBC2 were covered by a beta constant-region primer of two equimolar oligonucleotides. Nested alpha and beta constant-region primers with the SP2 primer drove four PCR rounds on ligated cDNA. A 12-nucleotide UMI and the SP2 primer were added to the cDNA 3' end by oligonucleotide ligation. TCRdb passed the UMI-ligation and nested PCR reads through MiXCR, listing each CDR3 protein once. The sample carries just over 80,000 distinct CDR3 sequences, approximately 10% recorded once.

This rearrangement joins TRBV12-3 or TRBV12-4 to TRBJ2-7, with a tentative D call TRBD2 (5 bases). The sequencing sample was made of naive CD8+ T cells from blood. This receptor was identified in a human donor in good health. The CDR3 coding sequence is TGTGCCAGCAGTCCCGGGGTCTACGAGCAGTACTTC. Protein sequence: CASSPGVYEQYF.